These 12 T cell receptor beta chains were sequenced from one sample in a study of T cell responses to AZD1222 COVID-19 vaccine (TCRdb year 2021). The sample's time point label, decoded: about 28 days (+/-7) after the second vaccine dose. Library method: the immunoSEQ multiplex PCR assay. This immuneACCESS table, as held by TCRdb, lists in-frame sequences with V and J called but not all clones. Of the missing ones, under half trace to an unresolved V gene in checked studies; the others have no known cause. The sample data list fewer than 90,000 clones, and under 95% of these were observed just once. Clones ranked in the top ten supply 11% of the sample. The specimen was peripheral blood, collected 28 days after the second AZD1222 dose. The source of these receptors is an adult who received the AZD1222 COVID-19 vaccine.

The chain uses TRBV6-1 and TRBJ1-6, with D unclear. The CDR3 is made up of 16 amino acids. Trimming removed 1 base at V and 1 base at J, with 8 bases between. CDR1 MNHNS and CDR2 SASEGT come from the germline V gene. Here the CDR3 reads CASSEVKGSYNSPLHF. In DNA, the CDR3 is TGTGCCAGCAGTGAAGTCAAGGGTTCCTATAATTCACCCCTCCACTTT.

The sample holds one count of this clone. The chain carries TRBV5-4 and TRBJ2-2, with TRBD2 identical over 12 bases. V lost 2 bases to trimming and J lost 5 bases; unmatched junction nucleotides: 10. CDR3 size: 18 residues. Per germline, CDR1 SGHNT and CDR2 YYREEE (reference sequence). CDR3 in DNA: TGTGCCAGCAGCTTTTTGGCACTAGCGGGAGGAGGGACCGGGGAGCTGTTTTTT. It translates to CASSFLALAGGGTGELFF. The full variable domain, in which reference TRBV5-4 and TRBJ2-2 provide the parts outside the CDR3, is ETGVTQSPTHLIKTRGQQVTLRCSSQSGHNTVSWYQQALGQGPQFIFQYYREEENGRGNFPPRFSGLQFPNYSSELNVNALELDDSALYLCASSFLALAGGGTGELFFGEGSRLTVL.

This clone was picked up a small number of times. The V gene is TRBV18, the J gene TRBJ1-2, with D uncertain. The germline gives CDR1 KGHSH, CDR2 LQKENI. V was clipped by 2 bases and J by 2 bases, with 15 bases between them. The CDR3 covers 16 residues. In DNA, the CDR3 is TGTGCCAGCTCACCAAATGAGCGGGCGGAAAACTATGGCTACACCTTC. As protein: CASSPNERAENYGYTF.

This clone was recorded only once. V usage is TRBV25-1 and J usage is TRBJ2-1; D uncertain. CDR1 is MGHDK and CDR2 is SYGVNS in the germline V gene. This CDR3 comprises 14 residues. Deletions cut 4 bases from V and 6 bases from J, with 13 bases between. The CDR3 coding sequence is TGTGCCAGCAGTGCCAGGCCAGGCATCAATGAGCAGTTCTTC. This encodes CASSARPGINEQFF.

The J gene is TRBJ2-7, the V gene TRBV6-5; D could derive from TRBD1 or TRBD2 (6 bases each). This CDR3 has 15 residues. CDR1 MNHEY and CDR2 SVGAGI come from the germline V gene. V lost 2 bases to trimming and J lost 6 bases, with 17 bases between them. The CDR3 DNA reads as TGTGCCAGCAGTTACCGGGGGCTAGCAGCTTTCGAGCAGTACTTC. Amino acid sequence: CASSYRGLAAFEQYF.

CDR3 coding DNA: TGCGCCAGCAGCTTGGTGCTAGCGGGAGCGTCGAATGAGCAGTTCTTC. Amino acids: CASSLVLAGASNEQFF. The V gene is TRBV5-1, the J gene TRBJ2-1; TRBD2 agrees at 10 bases. V gave up 0 bases and J gave up 7 bases; unmatched junction bases: 7. This CDR3 has 16 residues. CDR1 is SGHRS and CDR2 is YFSETQ in the germline V gene.

The rearrangement uses TRBV9 and TRBJ2-1; no definite D call. The CDR3 covers 17 residues. The V gene's germline CDR1 is SGDLS and CDR2 YYNGEE. Trimming shortened V by 0 bases and J by 0 bases, and 13 bases separated the two germline ends. CDR3 in DNA: TGTGCCAGCAGCGTAGGGAGAGCGTCGAGCTCCTACAATGAGCAGTTCTTC. Encoded protein: CASSVGRASSSYNEQFF.

The chain uses TRBV11-2 and TRBJ1-2, with a weak D call TRBD1 (5 bases). The CDR3 is 15 residues long. Germline assignment: CDR1 SGHAT and CDR2 FQNNGV. Trimming stripped 5 bases from V and 4 bases from J, with 17 bases between. The CDR3 DNA follows: TGTGCCAGCAGCCAGCAGGGAGGGGCCGTCTATGGCTACACCTTC. Protein: CASSQQGGAVYGYTF. Full variable domain (missing parts from reference TRBV11-2 and TRBJ1-2): EAGVAQSPRYKIIEKRQSVAFWCNPISGHATLYWYQQILGQGPKLLIQFQNNGVVDDSQLPKDRFSAERLKGVDSTLKIQPAKLEDSAVYLCASSQQGGAVYGYTFGSGTRLTVV.

The CDR3 bases are TGTGCCAGCACCCGAAGGACTGTGAACTATGGCTACACCTTC. Translating it yields CASTRRTVNYGYTF. The rearrangement uses TRBV11-2 and TRBJ1-2; the D is unclear. The V and J ends lost 7 bases and 2 bases respectively, with 14 bases between them. This CDR3 comprises 14 residues. Germline CDR1 SGHAT, CDR2 FQNNGV.

J is TRBJ2-1 and V is TRBV7-3; D unresolved. The germline V gene has CDR1 SGHTA and CDR2 FQGTGA. This CDR3 has 14 residues. V lost 3 bases to trimming and J lost 9 bases, with 15 bases between them. The CDR3 reads CASSFSALRSEQFF. The CDR3 DNA reads as TGTGCCAGCAGCTTCTCCGCGTTACGGAGTGAGCAGTTCTTC.

This chain uses TRBV7-8 with TRBJ1-3, with 7 nucleotides matching TRBD1. V trimming: 5 bases; J trimming: 2 bases; junction bases outside the gene matches: 12. CDR1 and CDR2 from the germline V gene are SGHVS and FQNEAQ. The CDR3 runs to 17 residues. The CDR3 reads CASSPLTGEAAGNTIYF. In DNA, the CDR3 is TGTGCCAGCAGCCCACTAACAGGGGAAGCAGCTGGAAACACCATATATTTT. The variable domain in full, completed from reference TRBV7-8 and TRBJ1-3, reads GAGVSQSPRYKVAKRGQDVALRCDPISGHVSLFWYQQALGQGPEFLTYFQNEAQLDKSGLPSDRFFAERPEGSVSTLKIQRTQQEDSAVYLCASSPLTGEAAGNTIYFGEGSWLTVV.

The chain employs TRBV30 and TRBJ1-5, with D hard to call. The germline gives CDR1 GTSNPN, CDR2 SVGIG (reference sequence). Between the trimmed V and J ends, which lost 2 bases and 11 bases, there was a span of 16 bases. The CDR3 is made up of 13 amino acids. The CDR3 region is CAWSREKASSQHF. The CDR3 nucleotides are TGTGCCTGGAGTCGCGAAAAGGCGTCGTCCCAGCATTTT.